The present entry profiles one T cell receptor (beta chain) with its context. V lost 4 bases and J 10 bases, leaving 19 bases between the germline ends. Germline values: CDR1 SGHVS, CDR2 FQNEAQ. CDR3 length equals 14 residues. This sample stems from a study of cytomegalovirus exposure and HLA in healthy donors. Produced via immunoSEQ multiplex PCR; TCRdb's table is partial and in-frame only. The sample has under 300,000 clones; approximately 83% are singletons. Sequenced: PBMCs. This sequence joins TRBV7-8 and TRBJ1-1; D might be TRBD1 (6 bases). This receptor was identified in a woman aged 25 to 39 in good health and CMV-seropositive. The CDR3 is CASSSVFGDTVAFF. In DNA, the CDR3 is TGTGCCAGCAGCTCCGTCTTTGGGGACACCGTAGCTTTCTTT. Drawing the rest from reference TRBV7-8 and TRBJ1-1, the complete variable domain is GAGVSQSPRYKVAKRGQDVALRCDPISGHVSLFWYQQALGQGPEFLTYFQNEAQLDKSGLPSDRFFAERPEGSVSTLKIQRTQQEDSAVYLCASSSVFGDTVAFFGQGTRLTVV.